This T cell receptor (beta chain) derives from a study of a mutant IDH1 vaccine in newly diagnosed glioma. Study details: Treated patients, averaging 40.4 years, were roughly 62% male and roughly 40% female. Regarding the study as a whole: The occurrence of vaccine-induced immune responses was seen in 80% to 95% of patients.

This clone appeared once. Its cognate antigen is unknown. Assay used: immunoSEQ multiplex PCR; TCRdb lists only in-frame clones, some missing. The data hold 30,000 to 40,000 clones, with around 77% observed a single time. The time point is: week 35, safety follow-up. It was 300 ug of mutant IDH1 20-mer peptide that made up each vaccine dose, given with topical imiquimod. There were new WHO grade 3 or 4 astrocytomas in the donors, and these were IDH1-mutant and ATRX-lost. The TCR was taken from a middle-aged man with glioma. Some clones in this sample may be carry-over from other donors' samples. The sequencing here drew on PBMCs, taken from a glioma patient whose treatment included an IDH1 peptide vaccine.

DNA for the CDR3: TGTGCCAGCAGCTTGAGGGGCCCGATCACACAGCCCCAGCATTTT. Protein product: CASSLRGPITQPQHF. The V gene is TRBV7-8, the J gene TRBJ1-5, with D maybe TRBD1 (5 bases). The CDR3 has 15 amino acids. Per the germline V gene, CDR1 is SGHVS and CDR2 is FQNEAQ. V gave up 3 bases and J gave up 7 bases, with 16 bases separating them.